The rows below give T cell receptor beta chains drawn from one sample of a study of shared clonotypes between healthy human individuals. Clones were sequenced by immunoSEQ multiplex PCR, and TCRdb holds only the in-frame ones, with some missing. The sample consists of around 1,000,000 clones, 77% of them appearing once. Source material: memory CD4+ T cells from PBMCs. The receptors come from a man between 18 and 35 years old in good health. Some clones in this sample may be carry-over from other donors' samples. Both conserved end residues are part of each CDR3. Fields, in order: clone size, V gene, D gene, J gene, CDR3 protein, CDR3 DNA. A D gene is named only where the DNA matches it firmly. Size tells how often a clone was seen (once, few, many) or the class of an expanded clone, and some rows leave it out.

>-|TRBV7-3|-|TRBJ1-1
CASSSIQIEFTEAFF
TGTGCCAGCAGTTCGATACAGATTGAGTTCACTGAAGCTTTCTTT
>-|TRBV27|-|TRBJ1-4
CASSLRETEKLFF
TGTGCCAGCAGTTTGAGGGAGACTGAAAAACTGTTTTTT
>-|TRBV29-1|-|TRBJ2-1
CSVRKLQGNNEQFF
TGCAGCGTTCGCAAATTGCAGGGAAACAATGAGCAGTTCTTC
>-|TRBV15|-|TRBJ2-1
CATSRVYNEQFF
TGTGCCACCAGCAGAGTATACAATGAGCAGTTCTTC
>-|TRBV4-3|-|TRBJ2-7
CASSQGLAYEQYF
TGCGCCAGCAGCCAAGGGTTAGCCTACGAGCAGTACTTC
>-|TRBV5-1|TRBD2|TRBJ2-2
CASSFVVMGGSTPNTGELFF
TGCGCCAGCAGCTTTGTGGTGATGGGCGGGAGTACCCCGAACACCGGGGAGCTGTTTTTT
>once|TRBV18|-|TRBJ2-5
CASSPQVTKETQYF
TGTGCCAGCTCACCACAGGTGACTAAGGAGACCCAGTACTTC
>-|TRBV27|-|TRBJ1-5
CASSLRGIQPQHF
TGTGCCAGCAGTCTCAGGGGTATCCAGCCCCAGCATTTT
>few|TRBV27|-|TRBJ2-3
CASSSSRGADTQYF
TGTGCCAGCAGCTCCTCCCGAGGGGCAGATACGCAGTATTTT
>once|TRBV7-2|TRBD1|TRBJ1-2
CASSQSPGGGGYTF
TGTGCCAGCAGCCAGTCCCCAGGGGGGGGTGGCTACACCTTC
>once|TRBV5-5|-|TRBJ1-1
CASSLSSGTEAFF
TGTGCCAGCAGCTTGTCCTCCGGCACTGAAGCTTTCTTT
>many|TRBV4-2|TRBD2|TRBJ2-5
CASSQTGGGQETQYF
TGTGCCAGCAGCCAAACGGGGGGAGGTCAAGAGACCCAGTACTTC
>-|TRBV6-6|TRBD1|TRBJ2-7
CASRKTGGHEQYF
TGTGCCAGCAGAAAAACAGGGGGACACGAGCAGTACTTC
>-|TRBV28|-|TRBJ2-4
CASRSSGRDIQYF
TGTGCCAGCAGATCATCAGGGCGGGACATTCAGTACTTC
>-|TRBV18|-|TRBJ1-1
CASSPPVGRNTEAFF
TGTGCCAGCTCACCACCGGTTGGGCGGAACACTGAAGCTTTCTTT
>few|TRBV7-3|TRBD2|TRBJ2-1
CASSLSRTSGRYNEQFF
TGTGCCAGCAGCTTAAGTCGGACTAGCGGGAGGTACAATGAGCAGTTCTTC
>-|TRBV18|-|TRBJ2-6
CASSPPGQEANVLTF
TGTGCCAGCTCACCACCAGGGCAGGAGGCCAACGTCCTGACTTTC
>-|TRBV7-9|TRBD2|TRBJ2-7
CASSPRGGKYEQYF
TGTGCCAGCAGCCCTCGGGGGGGGAAGTACGAGCAGTACTTC
>-|TRBV30|-|TRBJ2-7
CAWSAGAYEQYF
TGTGCCTGGAGTGCAGGAGCCTACGAGCAGTACTTC
>-|TRBV2|-|TRBJ2-3
CASSLVDQENQYF
TGTGCCAGCAGCTTAGTTGACCAAGAAAATCAGTATTTT
>-|TRBV6-6|TRBD1|TRBJ1-1
CASSYGRDRVNLEAFF
TGTGCCAGCAGTTATGGCCGGGACAGGGTAAATCTCGAAGCTTTCTTT
>-|TRBV20-1|-|TRBJ2-7
CSATEDYEQYF
TGCAGTGCTACGGAGGACTACGAGCAGTACTTC
>-|TRBV7-9|-|TRBJ2-3
CASSSWDDTQYF
TGTGCCAGCAGCTCCTGGGATGATACGCAGTATTTT
>-|TRBV7-9|-|TRBJ2-3
CASSLDHAEDTQYF
TGTGCCAGCAGCTTAGACCACGCGGAAGATACGCAGTATTTT
>-|TRBV7-8|-|TRBJ2-7
CASSLRTEAYEQYF
TGTGCCAGCAGCTTACGGACGGAAGCGTACGAGCAGTACTTC
>-|TRBV5-1|TRBD1|TRBJ1-2
CASSFNRDRFYGYTF
TGCGCCAGCAGCTTTAACCGGGACAGGTTCTATGGCTACACCTTC
>-|TRBV7-8|TRBD2|TRBJ2-7
CASSFILAGASEQYF
TGTGCCAGCAGCTTTATACTAGCGGGAGCGTCCGAGCAGTACTTC
>-|TRBV9|-|TRBJ2-1
CASSASGDAYEQFF
TGTGCCAGCAGTGCCTCGGGGGATGCATATGAGCAGTTCTTC
>-|TRBV30|-|TRBJ2-7
CAWTSERSYEQYF
TGTGCCTGGACGAGCGAGAGGTCTTACGAGCAGTACTTC
>-|TRBV28|-|TRBJ1-3
CASSSKVPLTIYF
TGTGCCAGCAGTTCGAAGGTTCCTCTCACCATATATTTT
>-|TRBV30|TRBD1|TRBJ1-4
CAWGQGSNEKLFF
TGTGCCTGGGGACAGGGGTCTAATGAAAAACTGTTTTTT
>-|TRBV14|-|TRBJ2-5
CASSQDRFGGSETQYF
TGTGCCAGCAGCCAAGATCGGTTTGGAGGGTCAGAGACCCAGTACTTC
>-|TRBV30|-|TRBJ1-1
CAWSPGTEAFF
TGTGCCTGGAGCCCAGGTACTGAAGCTTTCTTT
>-|TRBV28|TRBD1|TRBJ1-1
CASSPGDRGITEAFF
TGTGCCAGCAGCCCGGGGGACAGGGGAATCACTGAAGCTTTCTTT
>-|TRBV10-3|-|TRBJ1-1
CAITGGRNTEAFF
TGTGCCATCACGGGTGGACGGAACACTGAAGCTTTCTTT
>-|TRBV27|-|TRBJ1-4
CASSVDILNEKLFF
TGTGCCAGCAGTGTCGACATCCTTAATGAAAAACTGTTTTTT
>once|TRBV28|-|TRBJ1-1
CASSLGRWGTEAFF
TGTGCCAGCAGTTTAGGCCGTTGGGGCACTGAAGCTTTCTTT
>-|TRBV7-6|-|TRBJ1-1
CASSWDEVAFF
TGTGCCAGCAGCTGGGACGAAGTAGCTTTCTTT
>-|TRBV7-9|TRBD1|TRBJ2-5
CASSRATGGGETQYF
TGTGCCAGCAGCCGGGCGACAGGGGGCGGGGAGACCCAGTACTTC